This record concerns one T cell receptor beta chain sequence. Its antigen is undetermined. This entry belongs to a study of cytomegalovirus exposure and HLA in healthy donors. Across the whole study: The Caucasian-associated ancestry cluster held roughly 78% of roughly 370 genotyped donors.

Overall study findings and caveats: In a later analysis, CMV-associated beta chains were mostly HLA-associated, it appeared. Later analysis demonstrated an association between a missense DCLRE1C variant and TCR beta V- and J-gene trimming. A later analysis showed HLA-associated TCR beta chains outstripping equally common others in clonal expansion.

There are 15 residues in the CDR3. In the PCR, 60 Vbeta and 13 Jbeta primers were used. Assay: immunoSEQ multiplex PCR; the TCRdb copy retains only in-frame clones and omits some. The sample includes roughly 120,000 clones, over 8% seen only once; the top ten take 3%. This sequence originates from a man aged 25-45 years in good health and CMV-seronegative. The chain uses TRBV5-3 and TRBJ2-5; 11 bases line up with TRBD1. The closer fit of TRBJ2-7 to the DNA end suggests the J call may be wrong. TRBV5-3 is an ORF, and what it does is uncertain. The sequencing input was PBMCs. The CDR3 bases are TGTGCCAGAAGCCGCAGGACAGGGGGCGTCTACGAGCAGTACTTC. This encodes CARSRRTGGVYEQYF.